The rows below give T cell receptor beta chains drawn from one sample of a study of T cell changes during pregnancy in multiple sclerosis. Method: immunoSEQ multiplex PCR; TCRdb's copy keeps in-frame clones and lacks some. The table includes under 100,000 clones, about 96% detected once. This sample comprised peripheral blood, obtained in the second trimester of pregnancy. Receptors originate from a female donor with multiple sclerosis, enrolled in a pregnancy study. Both conserved end residues are part of each CDR3. The D gene is left open where the match is weak. The size entry is marked missing in some rows and otherwise reads once, few, many or a size class.

CDR3 DNA: TGTGCCAGCAGCTTAAGCCACAGGGACTACGAGCAGTACTTC
CDR3 protein: CASSLSHRDYEQYF
clone size: .
V gene: TRBV11-2
J gene: TRBJ2-7
D gene: .

CDR3 DNA: TGCGCCAGCAGCTTGGAAGGGGGGGGGCTGGAGACCCAGTACTTC
CDR3 protein: CASSLEGGGLETQYF
clone size: once
V gene: TRBV5-1
J gene: TRBJ2-5
D gene: .

CDR3 DNA: TGCGCCAGCAGCCAACAGACTAGCGGATACTCCTACGAGCAGTACTTC
CDR3 protein: CASSQQTSGYSYEQYF
clone size: .
V gene: TRBV4-1
J gene: TRBJ2-7
D gene: TRBD2

CDR3 DNA: TGTGCCAGCAGTCCGGGCGGGACAGGTAAAAGGGGCACTGAAGCTTTCTTT
CDR3 protein: CASSPGGTGKRGTEAFF
clone size: .
V gene: TRBV28
J gene: TRBJ1-1
D gene: TRBD1

CDR3 DNA: TGTGCCAGCAGCCCAATATCGGGGGAGACTAGCGGGCCTCACAATGAGCAGTTCTTC
CDR3 protein: CASSPISGETSGPHNEQFF
clone size: once
V gene: TRBV21-1
J gene: TRBJ2-1
D gene: .

CDR3 DNA: TGCGCCAGCAGCCAAGAGATGACTAGCGCAGCGAACACCGGGGAGCTGTTTTTT
CDR3 protein: CASSQEMTSAANTGELFF
clone size: .
V gene: TRBV4-1
J gene: TRBJ2-2
D gene: TRBD2

CDR3 DNA: TGTGCCAGTAGCCGACAGGGGGATCAGCCCCAGCATTTT
CDR3 protein: CASSRQGDQPQHF
clone size: .
V gene: TRBV19
J gene: TRBJ1-5
D gene: TRBD1

CDR3 DNA: TGTGCCAGCAGCCGGGGGTGGGCGGGTAATGAGCAGTTCTTC
CDR3 protein: CASSRGWAGNEQFF
clone size: .
V gene: TRBV11-3
J gene: TRBJ2-1
D gene: .

CDR3 DNA: TGCAGTGCTAGTAAAAACACTGAAGCTTTCTTT
CDR3 protein: CSASKNTEAFF
clone size: .
V gene: TRBV20-1
J gene: TRBJ1-1
D gene: .

CDR3 DNA: TGTGCCAGCAGCTTAAATGGGGGGAGTCAGCCCCAGCATTTT
CDR3 protein: CASSLNGGSQPQHF
clone size: .
V gene: TRBV7-6
J gene: TRBJ1-5
D gene: .

CDR3 DNA: TGTGCCAGCAGCTTAGCAGGGAGCGGGAGGATAAATGAGCAGTTCTTC
CDR3 protein: CASSLAGSGRINEQFF
clone size: .
V gene: TRBV7-9
J gene: TRBJ2-1
D gene: TRBD2

CDR3 DNA: TGTGCCAGCAGCCCATCCGGACAGTCCAACACCGGGGAGCTGTTTTTT
CDR3 protein: CASSPSGQSNTGELFF
clone size: .
V gene: TRBV11-3
J gene: TRBJ2-2
D gene: .

CDR3 DNA: TGTGCCATCAGTGAGTTACAGGGTAATGGCTACACCTTC
CDR3 protein: CAISELQGNGYTF
clone size: .
V gene: TRBV10-3
J gene: TRBJ1-2
D gene: .

CDR3 DNA: TGTGCTAGGACTCCAAATTACAATGAGCAGTTCTTC
CDR3 protein: CARTPNYNEQFF
clone size: .
V gene: TRBV6-6
J gene: TRBJ2-1
D gene: .

CDR3 DNA: TGTGCCAGCAGCTTAGGACAGGGGCTTCAGCCCCAGCATTTT
CDR3 protein: CASSLGQGLQPQHF
clone size: .
V gene: TRBV7-9
J gene: TRBJ1-5
D gene: TRBD1

CDR3 DNA: TGCAGCGTTGAAGATGTTGAGGGAGGGATCACCGGGGAGCTGTTTTTT
CDR3 protein: CSVEDVEGGITGELFF
clone size: .
V gene: TRBV29-1
J gene: TRBJ2-2
D gene: TRBD2

CDR3 DNA: TGTGCCAGCAGCTTCGCACCGGGAGGCTCCTACAATGAGCAGTTCTTC
CDR3 protein: CASSFAPGGSYNEQFF
clone size: .
V gene: TRBV11-1
J gene: TRBJ2-1
D gene: TRBD2

CDR3 DNA: TGTGCCAGTAGTATCGCGGGGATGATATCTGAAGCTTTCTTT
CDR3 protein: CASSIAGMISEAFF
clone size: .
V gene: TRBV19
J gene: TRBJ1-1
D gene: .

CDR3 DNA: TGCGCCAGCAGCTTGGGTCAGGGGGCGTCGGAGACCCAGTACTTC
CDR3 protein: CASSLGQGASETQYF
clone size: once
V gene: TRBV5-1
J gene: TRBJ2-5
D gene: TRBD1

CDR3 DNA: TGCGCCAGCAGCATACTAGCAACCAATGAGCAGTTCTTC
CDR3 protein: CASSILATNEQFF
clone size: .
V gene: TRBV5-1
J gene: TRBJ2-1
D gene: .

CDR3 DNA: TGTGCTAGTGGTGACTTAGCGGGTGTAAGGACCCAGTACTTC
CDR3 protein: CASGDLAGVRTQYF
clone size: .
V gene: TRBV12-5
J gene: TRBJ2-5
D gene: TRBD2

CDR3 DNA: TGCGCCAGCAGCTTAGACGGACAGGGGAAGAACTATGGCTACACCTTC
CDR3 protein: CASSLDGQGKNYGYTF
clone size: .
V gene: TRBV5-1
J gene: TRBJ1-2
D gene: TRBD1

CDR3 DNA: TGCGCCAGCAGCTTGGGGGGACAGAATTACAATGAGCAGTTCTTC
CDR3 protein: CASSLGGQNYNEQFF
clone size: .
V gene: TRBV5-1
J gene: TRBJ2-1
D gene: TRBD1

CDR3 DNA: TGCAGCGCTTGGACAGGGAACACTGAAGCTTTCTTT
CDR3 protein: CSAWTGNTEAFF
clone size: .
V gene: TRBV29-1
J gene: TRBJ1-1
D gene: TRBD1

CDR3 DNA: TGTGCCAGCCGCGAGGGGGGGGGCAATGAGCAGTTCTTC
CDR3 protein: CASREGGGNEQFF
clone size: few
V gene: TRBV7-2
J gene: TRBJ2-1
D gene: .

CDR3 DNA: TGTGCCACTTTCCGGACACCGAACACTGAAGCTTTCTTT
CDR3 protein: CATFRTPNTEAFF
clone size: .
V gene: TRBV28
J gene: TRBJ1-1
D gene: .

CDR3 DNA: TGCGCCAGCAGCTTGGTTCTGGGGCGGGGGACTGAAGCTTTCTTT
CDR3 protein: CASSLVLGRGTEAFF
clone size: .
V gene: TRBV5-1
J gene: TRBJ1-1
D gene: .

CDR3 DNA: TGTGCCACCGGTCGTGCTAGCGGAACCTCCTACGAGCAGTACTTC
CDR3 protein: CATGRASGTSYEQYF
clone size: .
V gene: TRBV28
J gene: TRBJ2-7
D gene: TRBD2

CDR3 DNA: TGTGCCAGTAGCCCGGGACAGGCCTTCCACGAGCAGTACTTC
CDR3 protein: CASSPGQAFHEQYF
clone size: .
V gene: TRBV19
J gene: TRBJ2-7
D gene: TRBD1

CDR3 DNA: TGTGCCAGTAGCGAGACTAGCGCCTCCTACAATGAGCAGTTCTTC
CDR3 protein: CASSETSASYNEQFF
clone size: .
V gene: TRBV19
J gene: TRBJ2-1
D gene: TRBD2

CDR3 DNA: TGTGCCAGCAGTGACAGACAGTACAATGAGCAGTTCTTC
CDR3 protein: CASSDRQYNEQFF
clone size: .
V gene: TRBV6-4
J gene: TRBJ2-1
D gene: .

CDR3 DNA: TGTGCCAGCAGCGTTAACAGGGGAAACACTGAAGCTTTCTTT
CDR3 protein: CASSVNRGNTEAFF
clone size: .
V gene: TRBV7-9
J gene: TRBJ1-1
D gene: TRBD1

CDR3 DNA: TGTGCCAGCAGCCTCCCCGGGGGGAGCTCCTACGAGCAGTACTTC
CDR3 protein: CASSLPGGSSYEQYF
clone size: .
V gene: TRBV28
J gene: TRBJ2-7
D gene: TRBD2

CDR3 DNA: TGTGCCTGGAGTCACAATGGCTACACCTTC
CDR3 protein: CAWSHNGYTF
clone size: .
V gene: TRBV30
J gene: TRBJ1-2
D gene: .

CDR3 DNA: TGTGCCAGTAGTAGGGACAGGGGCGGCAATCAGCCCCAGCATTTT
CDR3 protein: CASSRDRGGNQPQHF
clone size: .
V gene: TRBV19
J gene: TRBJ1-5
D gene: TRBD1

CDR3 DNA: TGCAGCTCAGGGGAGGGTTACAATGAGCAGTTCTTC
CDR3 protein: CSSGEGYNEQFF
clone size: .
V gene: TRBV29-1
J gene: TRBJ2-1
D gene: .

CDR3 DNA: TGTGCCAGCAGTTTATCAGGACGGGACAGGACTAAAGGAGAGACCCAGTACTTC
CDR3 protein: CASSLSGRDRTKGETQYF
clone size: .
V gene: TRBV27
J gene: TRBJ2-5
D gene: TRBD1

CDR3 DNA: TGTGCCAGCAGTCACAGACTAGCGGGAGCCCCGAGCTCCTACAATGAGCAGTTCTTC
CDR3 protein: CASSHRLAGAPSSYNEQFF
clone size: .
V gene: TRBV9
J gene: TRBJ2-1
D gene: TRBD2

CDR3 DNA: TGTGCCATCAGTGACAGAAATGAGCAGTTCTTC
CDR3 protein: CAISDRNEQFF
clone size: .
V gene: TRBV10-3
J gene: TRBJ2-1
D gene: .

CDR3 DNA: TGCGCCAGCAGCTTGGCAAGGACAGGGCAAGAGACCCAGTACTTC
CDR3 protein: CASSLARTGQETQYF
clone size: few
V gene: TRBV5-1
J gene: TRBJ2-5
D gene: TRBD1

CDR3 DNA: TGTGCCAGCAGGGGCCGAGGGAAACTGTTTTTT
CDR3 protein: CASRGRGKLFF
clone size: .
V gene: TRBV9
J gene: TRBJ1-4
D gene: .

CDR3 DNA: TGCGCCAGCAGCCACATTGCAGGAACAGATACGCAGTATTTT
CDR3 protein: CASSHIAGTDTQYF
clone size: .
V gene: TRBV5-1
J gene: TRBJ2-3
D gene: .

CDR3 DNA: TGCGCCAGCAGCCCGGGACTATATACGGGGTCGGGGCAGTTCTTC
CDR3 protein: CASSPGLYTGSGQFF
clone size: once
V gene: TRBV4-3
J gene: TRBJ2-1
D gene: TRBD2

CDR3 DNA: TGTGCCAGTAGTCCGTCGACAGGGATTAACACTGAAGCTTTCTTT
CDR3 protein: CASSPSTGINTEAFF
clone size: .
V gene: TRBV19
J gene: TRBJ1-1
D gene: TRBD1

CDR3 DNA: TGTGCCAGCAGCTCCGCTAGCGGGCAAGAGACCCAGTACTTC
CDR3 protein: CASSSASGQETQYF
clone size: .
V gene: TRBV6-5
J gene: TRBJ2-5
D gene: TRBD2

CDR3 DNA: TGTGCCAGCTCACAGACAGGTAAATCCAATCAGCCCCAGCATTTT
CDR3 protein: CASSQTGKSNQPQHF
clone size: once
V gene: TRBV18
J gene: TRBJ1-5
D gene: .

CDR3 DNA: TGCGCCAGCAGCGCCGACAGGGGCTACACTGAAGCTTTCTTT
CDR3 protein: CASSADRGYTEAFF
clone size: .
V gene: TRBV5-1
J gene: TRBJ1-1
D gene: TRBD1

CDR3 DNA: TGTGCCAGCAGCTTAGTGGCAGGCAAAGCCTACGAGCAGTACTTC
CDR3 protein: CASSLVAGKAYEQYF
clone size: .
V gene: TRBV11-3
J gene: TRBJ2-7
D gene: .

CDR3 DNA: TGCGCCAGCAGCCAATCGCCCAGACTGGATACCTACGAGCAGTACTTC
CDR3 protein: CASSQSPRLDTYEQYF
clone size: once
V gene: TRBV4-1
J gene: TRBJ2-7
D gene: .

CDR3 DNA: TGTGCTAGTGGTCCCTTAGCGGGCACTGAGCAGTTCTTC
CDR3 protein: CASGPLAGTEQFF
clone size: .
V gene: TRBV12-5
J gene: TRBJ2-1
D gene: TRBD2

CDR3 DNA: TGTGCCAGCAGCCAAAGATGGCCTAGCGGGAGTGGTACGCAGTATTTT
CDR3 protein: CASSQRWPSGSGTQYF
clone size: .
V gene: TRBV4-2
J gene: TRBJ2-3
D gene: TRBD2

CDR3 DNA: TGTGCCAGCAGCTTATCTTACGGGGGACGGGCTTTCTTT
CDR3 protein: CASSLSYGGRAFF
clone size: .
V gene: TRBV11-3
J gene: TRBJ1-1
D gene: .

CDR3 DNA: TGTGCCACCAGCAGAGACAGAAATAGCAATCAGCCCCAGCATTTT
CDR3 protein: CATSRDRNSNQPQHF
clone size: .
V gene: TRBV15
J gene: TRBJ1-5
D gene: .

CDR3 DNA: TGTGCCAGCAGCTTGAAGGGTCAGGGTTTGTCCTACGAGCAGTACTTC
CDR3 protein: CASSLKGQGLSYEQYF
clone size: once
V gene: TRBV5-8
J gene: TRBJ2-7
D gene: .